This TCR beta chain comes out of a study of blood T cell repertoires in COVID-19. Overall study context: Acute and convalescent COVID-19 specimens originated in the United States, Italy and Spain. PBMCs, B-cell-depleted T cells, or T cells provided the cDNA or gDNA that made up the material.

The V gene's germline CDR1 is MGHRA and CDR2 YSYEKL. CDR3 length: 16 residues. V gave up 4 bases and J gave up 0 bases, with 16 bases separating them. Original processing notes: The assay estimated nucleated cells by amplifying reference gene primers. The data were produced by immunoSEQ multiplex PCR, yet TCRdb's version contains in-frame clones alone and is incomplete. The DNA was the basis for D and trimming; V, J and clone size are from that table. The sample lists approximately 260,000 clones; approximately 80% were seen once. The chain carries TRBV4-1 and TRBJ2-7; D is possibly TRBD1 (5 bases). The TCR sequence derives from a woman aged 80 or over with active or convalescent COVID-19. Material: peripheral blood. CDR3 bases: TGCGCCAGCAGCCCAAGATTCGAGACAGTCTCCTACGAGCAGTACTTC. This sequence encodes CASSPRFETVSYEQYF.